What follows are 11 T cell receptor beta chains derived from one specimen sequenced in a study of PD-L1 blockade in urothelial cancer. Time point here: peripheral blood 6 weeks after treatment start. The assay was immunoSEQ multiplex PCR, and TCRdb's table has in-frame clones only and misses some. The data contain tens of thousands of clones, roughly 90% of them singletons. The starting material was PBMCs, obtained around atezolizumab (anti-PD-L1) treatment. The source of these receptors is a man aged 60-69 years with urothelial cancer.

The chain employs TRBV9 and TRBJ1-2; the match to TRBD1 covers 8 bases. The CDR3 extends over 16 amino acids. CDR1 is SGDLS and CDR2 is YYNGEE in the germline V gene. V was pared by 0 bases and J by 3 bases, with 7 bases of the junction left unmatched. Written as DNA, the CDR3 is TGTGCCAGCAGCGTAGCGCGCACAGGGGGATACTATGGCTACACCTTC. Its protein is CASSVARTGGYYGYTF.

The chain employs TRBV5-4 and TRBJ2-1; TRBD2 matches 9 bases. CDR3 size: 15 residues. Germline CDR1 reads SGHNT; CDR2 reads YYREEE (reference sequence). V trimming: 4 bases; J trimming: 7 bases; junction bases outside the gene matches: 9. This CDR3 reads CASSVGLAGRNEQFF. The CDR3 DNA reads as TGTGCCAGCAGCGTAGGCCTAGCGGGACGGAATGAGCAGTTCTTC.

This clone was recorded once. The rearrangement links TRBV7-9 to TRBJ2-3; TRBD2 aligns across 8 bases. V dropped 4 bases and J dropped 4; count of bases not matched to a gene: 19. CDR1 is SEHNR, CDR2 FQNEAQ, per germline (reference sequence). This CDR3 region has 19 residues. CDR3 bases: TGTGCCAGCAGCTCCACGACTCTCCCAGCGGGAGAGGTTCCAGATACGCAGTATTTT. It yields the protein CASSSTTLPAGEVPDTQYF.

The chain uses TRBV9 and TRBJ2-5, with D possibly being TRBD1 (5 bases). Per the germline V gene, CDR1 is SGDLS and CDR2 is YYNGEE. The CDR3 totals 14 residues. Trimming took 1 base from V and 6 from J, leaving 13 bases between them. The CDR3 DNA reads TGTGCCAGCAGCGTAAGTCAGGGTATCAAGACCCAGTACTTC. This codes for CASSVSQGIKTQYF.

This clone was detected only once. The gene calls are TRBV5-1 and TRBJ2-7, with TRBD1 identical over 7 bases. This CDR3 has 13 residues. The V gene end was trimmed by 2 bases and the J gene end by 13 bases; junction bases not matched to a gene: 12. In germline, CDR1 is SGHRS, CDR2 YFSETQ. CDR3 residues: CASSFTGDEADYF. The CDR3 bases are TGCGCCAGCAGCTTCACAGGGGACGAAGCTGATTACTTC. Full variable domain (missing parts from reference TRBV5-1 and TRBJ2-7): KAGVTQTPRYLIKTRGQQVTLSCSPISGHRSVSWYQQTPGQGLQFLFEYFSETQRNKGNFPGRFSGRQFSNSRSEMNVSTLELGDSALYLCASSFTGDEADYFGPGTRLTVT.

V gene TRBV27 combines with J gene TRBJ2-2; 8 bases line up with TRBD2. V was pared by 6 bases and J by 3 bases, with 6 bases of the junction left unmatched. From germline, CDR1 is MNHEY and CDR2 SMNVEV (reference sequence). This CDR3 contains 15 residues. CDR3 sequence: CASSWSGGDTGELFF. The CDR3 bases are TGTGCCAGCAGCTGGTCGGGGGGGGACACCGGGGAGCTGTTTTTT.

The CDR3, as DNA: TGTGCCAGCAGCTTCCTAGAGGGGGCTGGAAACACCATATATTTT. This gives the protein CASSFLEGAGNTIYF. The chain uses TRBV7-9 and TRBJ1-3, with D tentatively TRBD1 (6 bases). CDR1 is SEHNR, CDR2 FQNEAQ, per germline (reference sequence). This CDR3 comprises 15 residues. Trimming left V 3 bases short and J 2 bases short, with 11 bases between. The full variable domain, completed using reference TRBV7-9 and TRBJ1-3, is DTGVSQNPRHKITKRGQNVTFRCDPISEHNRLYWYRQTLGQGPEFLTYFQNEAQLEKSRLLSDRFSAERPKGSFSTLEIQRTEQGDSAMYLCASSFLEGAGNTIYFGEGSWLTVV.

This sequence joins TRBV9 and TRBJ2-7, with D possibly TRBD2 on 5 matching bases. The CDR3 is 14 residues long. The V end lost 4 bases, the J end lost 5 bases, and 16 bases lay between the germline ends. The germline V gene has CDR1 SGDLS and CDR2 YYNGEE. CDR3 loop: CASSSRWESHEQYF. CDR3 DNA: TGTGCCAGCAGCTCTCGTTGGGAGTCCCACGAGCAGTACTTC.

This rearrangement joins TRBV29-1 to TRBJ2-7; D unresolved. V gave up 6 bases and J gave up 1 base, with 7 bases separating them. This CDR3 comprises 11 residues. Germline CDR1 and CDR2: SQVTM and ANQGSEA. Written as DNA, the CDR3 is TGCAGCGTGGAACATTCCTACGAGCAGTACTTC. Protein sequence: CSVEHSYEQYF.

This clone was picked up a small number of times. CDR3 sequence: CASVKDGNQPQHF. The CDR3 coding sequence is TGTGCCAGCGTCAAAGACGGGAATCAGCCCCAGCATTTT. This chain links TRBV7-9 with TRBJ1-5; no firm D call. V was trimmed by 8 bases and J by 4 bases, leaving 12 bases between them. The CDR3 runs 13 residues. Germline CDR1 is SEHNR and CDR2 is FQNEAQ (reference sequence). The complete variable domain, with remaining parts taken from reference TRBV7-9 and TRBJ1-5, reads DTGVSQNPRHKITKRGQNVTFRCDPISEHNRLYWYRQTLGQGPEFLTYFQNEAQLEKSRLLSDRFSAERPKGSFSTLEIQRTEQGDSAMYLCASVKDGNQPQHFGDGTRLSIL.

The chain couples TRBV7-9 to TRBJ2-1; 9 nucleotides align to TRBD2. The CDR3 has 12 residues. The V and J ends lost 7 bases and 15 bases, in that order; junction bases with no gene match: 10. Germline CDR1 and CDR2: SEHNR and FQNEAQ (reference sequence). In nucleotides, the CDR3 is TGTGCCAGCACACGCCCGGGACTAGCATGGTTCTTC. It yields the protein CASTRPGLAWFF.